Detailed here is one T cell receptor beta chain. As yet, its antigen is unknown. The protocol was immunoSEQ multiplex PCR, while the TCRdb copy is restricted to in-frame clones and leaves out a portion. The sample consists of 1.4 million or so clones, approximately 98.5% of them appearing once. The data originate from a study of shared clonotypes between healthy human individuals. Study-wide background: With ages of 18 to 49, the donors were a couple of women and three men. Overall study findings and caveats: Few donors limited the genetic and exposure-history diversity represented.

The receptor comes from a young man in good health. Specimen: naive CD4+ T cells sorted from blood. Subset: CD45RA+ positively selected.

CDR3 in DNA: TGTGCCAGCTCACCATCCGACAGGCCTAGCTCTGGAAACACCATATATTTT. It is translated as CASSPSDRPSSGNTIYF. The chain carries TRBV18 and TRBJ1-3, with TRBD1 as a possible D gene (6 bases). Trimming took off 2 bases at V and 0 bases at J, with 14 bases between the two ends. Germline CDR1 is KGHSH and CDR2 is LQKENI. The CDR3 spans 17 residues.